This T cell receptor (beta chain) originates from a study of OX40 agonist ivuxolimab in advanced cancers. General study results and limits: The average count of expanded clones was higher among CD8+ T cells than among CD4+. Expanded peripheral T-cell antigen specificity went undetermined.

The table came from immunoSEQ multiplex PCR; TCRdb's copy has only in-frame clones and leaves some out. Of tens of thousands of clones detected, 85% to 95% appear once; the ten largest clones hold less than 0.35%. Trimming cost V 9 bases and J 5 bases, with 17 bases left between them. CDR3 size: 13 residues. Germline V gives CDR1 MDHEN, CDR2 SYDVKM. About this clone itself: Its antigen is not identified.

The receptor was derived from an adult with an advanced solid tumor such as melanoma, head and neck, liver or kidney cancer. The chain couples TRBV28 to TRBJ2-7; the D gene could be TRBD1 or TRBD2 (5 bases each). This sample comprised CD4+ or CD8+ T cells sorted from blood, obtained in a trial of the OX40 agonist ivuxolimab. CDR3 residues: CASSGRSVNEQYF. The CDR3 bases are TGTGCCAGTTCGGGACGCAGCGTGAACGAGCAGTACTTC. Full variable domain (outside the CDR3, taken from reference TRBV28 and TRBJ2-7): DVKVTQSSRYLVKRTGEKVFLECVQDMDHENMFWYRQDPGLGLRLIYFSYDVKMKEKGDIPEGYSVSREKKERFSLILESASTNQTSMYLCASSGRSVNEQYFGPGTRLTVT.